Listed here are 19 T cell receptor beta chains from one sample, sequenced in a study of shared clonotypes between healthy human individuals. Produced via immunoSEQ multiplex PCR; TCRdb's table is partial and in-frame only. Counted here are about 1.5 million clones, 98% occurring once; the ten biggest clones make up 0.4% to 0.45%. What was sequenced was naive CD4+ T cells sorted from blood. Stated subset: CD45RA+ positively selected. These receptor sequences come from a man aged 25 to 45 in good health.

This clone was observed a single time. The chain carries TRBV5-4 and TRBJ1-2, with a weak D call TRBD1 (6 bases). CDR1 and CDR2 (germline): SGHNT, YYREEE (reference sequence). This CDR3 comprises 11 residues. The germline V and J ends were trimmed by 10 bases and 4 bases, with 11 bases remaining between them. The CDR3 region is CAGGGSYGYTF. The CDR3 bases are TGTGCCGGAGGGGGAAGCTATGGCTACACCTTC.

The chain employs TRBV5-1 and TRBJ2-5; maybe TRBD1 (6 bases). Trimming removed 4 bases at V and 7 bases at J, with 14 bases between. There are 13 residues in the CDR3. The germline V gene has CDR1 SGHRS and CDR2 YFSETQ. CDR3 in DNA: TGCGCCAGCAGCGTACAGGGTGAGGGGACCCAGTACTTC. This gives the protein CASSVQGEGTQYF.

A word on this clone: In the same sample, other DNA sequences code for this CDR3. The V and J genes are TRBV6-6 and TRBJ1-5; D gene ambiguous. From germline, CDR1 is MNHNY and CDR2 SVGAGI (reference sequence). The CDR3 is 16 amino acids. V lost 0 bases to trimming and J lost 1 base, with 10 bases between them. Written as DNA, the CDR3 is TGTGCCAGCAGTTACTCGCCGGGTATAAGCAATCAGCCCCAGCATTTT. It encodes CASSYSPGISNQPQHF.

Points on this clone: The sample contains more than one DNA sequence encoding this CDR3. This chain joins TRBV18 and TRBJ2-2, with 7 bases lining up with TRBD1. From germline, CDR1 is KGHSH and CDR2 LQKENI. The V gene end was trimmed by 1 base and the J gene end by 4 bases; junction bases not matched to a gene: 3. The CDR3 has 15 residues. CDR3 amino acids: CASSPQGAVTGELFF. The CDR3 DNA follows: TGTGCCAGCTCACCACAGGGGGCAGTCACCGGGGAGCTGTTTTTT.

A remark on this clone: Within the sample, other DNA sequences also encode this same CDR3. V usage is TRBV18 and J usage is TRBJ2-6, with 7 positions matching TRBD1. The CDR3 length is 16 residues. Germline assignment: CDR1 KGHSH and CDR2 LQKENI. Trimming removed 3 bases from V and 2 bases from J; junction bases left unmatched: 4. Here the CDR3 reads CASSPPGGAGANVLTF. The CDR3 nucleotides read TGTGCCAGCTCACCGCCAGGGGGAGCTGGGGCCAACGTCCTGACTTTC. The variable domain in full, with the rest retrieved from reference TRBV18 and TRBJ2-6, is NAGVMQNPRHLVRRRGQEARLRCSPMKGHSHVYWYRQLPEEGLKFMVYLQKENIIDESGMPKERFSAEFPKEGPSILRIQQVVRGDSAAYFCASSPPGGAGANVLTFGAGSRLTVL.

The V gene is TRBV7-9, the J gene TRBJ2-5; TRBD2 might be the D (7 bases). Germline V gene sequence: CDR1 SEHNR, CDR2 FQNEAQ (reference sequence). V was shortened by 4 bases and J by 5 bases, with 26 bases between the two germline ends. CDR3 length equals 18 residues. CDR3 in amino acids: CASSSPRGGGVEGETQYF. CDR3 nucleotide sequence: TGTGCCAGCAGCTCCCCTCGCGGAGGGGGGGTGGAAGGCGAGACCCAGTACTTC.

V gene TRBV5-6 combines with J gene TRBJ2-7; a possible D gene is TRBD1 (6 bases). The CDR3 totals 18 residues. Looked up from germline, CDR1 is SGHDT and CDR2 is YYEEEE. Trimming stripped 3 bases from V and 3 bases from J, with 25 bases between. CDR3 residues: CASSWRRDISYSRYEQYF. As DNA, the CDR3 is TGTGCCAGCAGCTGGAGAAGGGACATTAGCTACTCCCGCTACGAGCAGTACTTC.

The chain joins TRBV6-5 to TRBJ2-3; D perhaps matches TRBD1 (6 bases). The CDR3 covers 15 residues. Deletions cut 4 bases from V and 2 bases from J, with 13 bases between. Germline CDR1 reads MNHEY; CDR2 reads SVGAGI. Here the CDR3 reads CASSWGTGITDTQYF. CDR3 nucleotides: TGTGCCAGCAGTTGGGGTACAGGGATCACAGATACGCAGTATTTT.

J is TRBJ1-2 and V is TRBV27, with TRBD1 matching 7 bases. V dropped 6 bases and J dropped 3; count of bases not matched to a gene: 1. CDR3 size: 12 residues. The germline V gene has CDR1 MNHEY and CDR2 SMNVEV (reference sequence). CDR3 loop: CASRQGDYGYTF. In DNA form, the CDR3 reads TGTGCCAGCAGGCAGGGGGACTATGGCTACACCTTC.

The V and J genes are TRBV10-2 and TRBJ2-7, with a possible D match to TRBD1 (5 bases). Trimming removed 5 bases from V and 2 bases from J, with 10 bases in between. Germline loops: CDR1 WSHSY, CDR2 SAAADI. The CDR3 is 13 amino acids. The chain's CDR3 is CASSSDSAYEQYF. The CDR3 DNA sequence: TGCGCCAGCAGTTCTGACAGTGCCTACGAGCAGTACTTC.

V usage is TRBV9 and J usage is TRBJ1-3; D may be TRBD1 (5 bases). The V end was cut by 3 bases, the J end by 0 bases, with 16 bases between. CDR3 length: 17 residues. In germline, CDR1 is SGDLS, CDR2 YYNGEE. CDR3 sequence (DNA): TGTGCCAGCAGCGAGTCGCCGGGACGGAGCTCTGGAAACACCATATATTTT. This sequence encodes CASSESPGRSSGNTIYF.

The rearrangement uses TRBV27 and TRBJ2-1; TRBD2 aligns across 11 bases. V lost 2 bases to trimming and J lost 7 bases; unmatched junction nucleotides: 10. The germline V gene has CDR1 MNHEY and CDR2 SMNVEV (reference sequence). This CDR3 comprises 17 residues. The CDR3 DNA sequence: TGTGCCAGCAGTTTAGGGTACAACAGACTAGCGGGAAATGAGCAGTTCTTC. It is translated as CASSLGYNRLAGNEQFF.

V gene TRBV19 combines with J gene TRBJ2-3; D not certain. Germline V gene sequence: CDR1 LNHDA, CDR2 SQIVND (reference sequence). The V gene lost 7 bases and the J gene lost 1 base, with 9 bases spanning the gap. CDR3 length: 13 residues. Here the CDR3 DNA reads TGTGCCAGTAATTCCCAGGGCACAGATACGCAGTATTTT. Translation gives CASNSQGTDTQYF.

This clone has only one observation. V and J are TRBV5-1 and TRBJ2-2; 11 nucleotides align to TRBD2. Germline CDR1 and CDR2: SGHRS and YFSETQ. The CDR3 length is 17 residues. Trimming cost V 5 bases and J 5 bases; bases outside gene matches: 11. For the CDR3, the DNA is TGCGCCAGCAGAAAAGGGACTAGCGGATTTATGACCGGGGAGCTGTTTTTT. Encoded protein: CASRKGTSGFMTGELFF.

V usage is TRBV28 and J usage is TRBJ1-4; D possibly corresponds to TRBD1 (6 bases). CDR1 and CDR2 from the germline V gene are MDHEN and SYDVKM. The CDR3 has 14 residues. Trimming took off 6 bases at V and 7 bases at J, with 15 bases between the two ends. The CDR3 DNA sequence: TGTGCCAGCAGGAAACCGACAGGCCTTGAAAAACTGTTTTTT. Protein product: CASRKPTGLEKLFF.

The chain joins TRBV7-2 to TRBJ2-2; D unclear. V dropped 5 bases and J dropped 5 bases, with 9 bases sitting between them. CDR3 length: 13 residues. Germline CDR1 reads SGHTA; CDR2 reads FQGNSA. CDR3 residues: CASSPRITGELFF. In DNA form, the CDR3 reads TGTGCCAGCAGCCCCCGAATAACCGGGGAGCTGTTTTTT. The whole variable domain, remainder taken from reference TRBV7-2 and TRBJ2-2, is GAGVSQSPSNKVTEKGKDVELRCDPISGHTALYWYRQSLGQGLEFLIYFQGNSAPDKSGLPSDRFSAERTGGSVSTLTIQRTQQEDSAVYLCASSPRITGELFFGEGSRLTVL.

This clone was recorded once. The chain is built from TRBV7-3 and TRBJ1-5, with TRBD1 matching 10 bases. V was pared by 5 bases and J by 7 bases, with 2 bases of the junction left unmatched. The CDR3 contains 13 residues. Germline CDR1 reads SGHTA; CDR2 reads FQGTGA. Here the CDR3 reads CASSRTGGQPQHF. The CDR3 nucleotides read TGTGCCAGCAGCCGGACAGGGGGACAGCCCCAGCATTTT.

The count of this clone is one. The chain is built from TRBV11-3 and TRBJ2-7; weak D call: TRBD1 (6 bases). Trimming cost V 4 bases and J 4 bases, with 17 bases left between them. The CDR3 totals 15 residues. Germline loops: CDR1 SGHNT, CDR2 YENEEA. CDR3 sequence reads: CASSSPDRDTYEQYF. CDR3 in DNA: TGTGCCAGCAGCTCCCCCGACCGGGACACGTACGAGCAGTACTTC. Complete variable domain (other parts from reference TRBV11-3 and TRBJ2-7): EAGVVQSPRYKIIEKKQPVAFWCNPISGHNTLYWYLQNLGQGPELLIRYENEEAVDDSQLPKDRFSAERLKGVDSTLKIQPAELGDSAVYLCASSSPDRDTYEQYFGPGTRLTVT.

The V and J genes are TRBV18 and TRBJ2-2; 7 bases agree with TRBD2. The CDR3 is 15 residues long. V gave up 5 bases and J gave up 4 bases; unmatched junction bases: 7. The germline V gene encodes CDR1 KGHSH and CDR2 LQKENI. Here the CDR3 reads CASSLRASGTGELFF. DNA of the CDR3: TGTGCCAGCTCATTGCGAGCTAGCGGCACCGGGGAGCTGTTTTTT.